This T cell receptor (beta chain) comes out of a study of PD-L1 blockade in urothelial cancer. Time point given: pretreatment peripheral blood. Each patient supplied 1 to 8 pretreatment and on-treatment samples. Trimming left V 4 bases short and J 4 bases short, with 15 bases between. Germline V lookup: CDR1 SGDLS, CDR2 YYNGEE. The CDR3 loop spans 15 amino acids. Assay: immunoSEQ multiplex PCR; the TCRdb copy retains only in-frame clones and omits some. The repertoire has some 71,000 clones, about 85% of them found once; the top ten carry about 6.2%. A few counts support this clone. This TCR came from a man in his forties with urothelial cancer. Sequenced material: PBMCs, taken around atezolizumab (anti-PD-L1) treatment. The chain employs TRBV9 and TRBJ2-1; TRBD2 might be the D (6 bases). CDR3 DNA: TGTGCCAGCAGCTCCCGGGACTCCCTATACAATGAGCAGTTCTTC. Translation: CASSSRDSLYNEQFF.